These 14 T cell receptor beta chains came from one sample sequenced in a study of T cells in narcolepsy. Produced via immunoSEQ multiplex PCR; TCRdb's table is partial and in-frame only. The data show over 25,000 clones, about nine tenths seen once. The sample comprised CD45RA- memory CD4+ T cells from PBMCs. Receptors were obtained from a human donor with narcolepsy.

This clone was seen only a few times. CDR3 DNA sequence: TGTGCCAGCAGCTTGGGGGCGCTGGCCACTGAAGCTTTCTTT. It is translated as CASSLGALATEAFF. This rearrangement joins TRBV7-2 to TRBJ1-1; D perhaps matches TRBD1 (6 bases). Trimming cost V 3 bases and J 4 bases, with 12 bases left between them. The CDR3 is made up of 14 amino acids. The germline CDR1 and CDR2 sequences are SGHTA and FQGNSA.

This clone was detected once. The CDR3 DNA reads as TGCGCCAGCAGCCACAAGCGGGAGAGTGCGAACACCGGGGAGCTGTTTTTT. Amino acid sequence: CASSHKRESANTGELFF. The rearrangement uses TRBV5-1 and TRBJ2-2; 8 bases map to TRBD2. The CDR3 totals 17 residues. Germline V gene data show CDR1 as SGHRS and CDR2 as YFSETQ. V was pared by 4 bases and J by 0 bases, with 8 bases of the junction left unmatched. Full variable domain (missing parts from reference TRBV5-1 and TRBJ2-2): KAGVTQTPRYLIKTRGQQVTLSCSPISGHRSVSWYQQTPGQGLQFLFEYFSETQRNKGNFPGRFSGRQFSNSRSEMNVSTLELGDSALYLCASSHKRESANTGELFFGEGSRLTVL.

The chain joins TRBV18 to TRBJ1-3; D is undetermined. The germline V gene has CDR1 KGHSH and CDR2 LQKENI. V was shortened by 3 bases and J by 0 bases, with 12 bases between the two germline ends. The CDR3 consists of 16 residues. DNA for the CDR3: TGTGCCAGCTCACCGAACCCAAGCCTCTCTGGAAACACCATATATTTT. Translation: CASSPNPSLSGNTIYF.

The chain recombines TRBV18 with TRBJ2-7; 11 bases are shared with TRBD2. CDR3 length: 17 residues. From germline, CDR1 is KGHSH and CDR2 LQKENI. Unmatched junction bases numbered 10, after V lost 2 bases and J lost 4 bases. The CDR3 bases are TGTGCCAGCTCACCAGGAGACCTAGCGGGAGGTTTTTACGAGCAGTACTTC. It yields the protein CASSPGDLAGGFYEQYF.

The chain joins TRBV7-9 to TRBJ2-1, with unresolved D. Germline assignment: CDR1 SEHNR and CDR2 FQNEAQ (reference sequence). This CDR3 contains 16 residues. The V and J ends lost 0 bases and 5 bases respectively, with 14 bases between them. The DNA for the CDR3 is TGTGCCAGCAGCTTAGCGTTAGGTAGCCGTGACAATGAGCAGTTCTTC. Its translation is CASSLALGSRDNEQFF.

The rearrangement joins TRBV4-2 to TRBJ1-2; D gene ambiguous. The CDR3 spans 13 residues. Per the germline V gene, CDR1 is LGHNA and CDR2 is YNFKEQ. V was clipped by 0 bases and J by 8 bases, with 10 bases between them. This chain's CDR3 is CASSQEEGYGYTF. The CDR3 DNA sequence: TGTGCCAGCAGCCAAGAAGAGGGTTACGGCTACACCTTC.

The chain couples TRBV7-2 to TRBJ1-6; 8 nucleotides line up with TRBD1. The CDR3 contains 13 residues. From germline, CDR1 is SGHTA and CDR2 FQGNSA. J gave up 10 bases and V 5 bases, and 4 bases lay outside the gene matches. CDR3 coding DNA: TGTGCCAGCAGCAAAGGACAGGGCTCACCCCTCCACTTT. As protein: CASSKGQGSPLHF.

The table lists this clone with a count of one. The rearrangement links TRBV10-2 to TRBJ2-1, with D unclear. This CDR3 has 14 amino acids. Trimming took 7 bases from V and 5 from J, leaving 15 bases between them. CDR1 WSHSY and CDR2 SAAADI come from the germline V gene. The CDR3 loop is CASKPATGHNEQFF. The CDR3 DNA reads as TGCGCCAGCAAACCGGCCACGGGCCACAATGAGCAGTTCTTC.

The chain links TRBV29-1 to TRBJ2-1; the match to TRBD2 covers 8 bases. CDR3 size: 14 residues. The V gene's germline CDR1 is SQVTM and CDR2 ANQGSEA. V was pared by 2 bases and J by 13 bases, with 13 bases of the junction left unmatched. The CDR3 is CSVENGRGARHQFF. DNA of the CDR3: TGCAGCGTTGAAAATGGGCGGGGGGCGCGGCACCAGTTCTTC.

The chain employs TRBV9 and TRBJ1-4, with 7 bases aligning to TRBD1. This CDR3 comprises 16 residues. The junction had 9 bases not matched to a gene; V was cut back by 4 bases and J by 3 bases. Germline V gene sequence: CDR1 SGDLS, CDR2 YYNGEE. The CDR3 loop is CASSTLGTVANEKLFF. CDR3 nucleotides: TGTGCCAGCAGCACATTAGGGACAGTAGCTAATGAAAAACTGTTTTTT.

This clone has just one count. The J gene is TRBJ1-1, the V gene TRBV4-1; 8 nucleotides agree with TRBD1. The germline gives CDR1 MGHRA, CDR2 YSYEKL. Trimming removed 6 bases from V and 5 bases from J; junction bases left unmatched: 14. CDR3 length equals 16 residues. The CDR3 DNA sequence: TGCGCCAGCAGTCTCCATGACAGGGGAGGTGAGACTGAAGCTTTCTTT. This encodes CASSLHDRGGETEAFF.

This chain joins TRBV5-1 and TRBJ1-4, with TRBD1 matching 10 bases. The CDR3 has 15 amino acids. Per the germline V gene, CDR1 is SGHRS and CDR2 is YFSETQ. V lost 4 bases, J lost 6 bases, and 6 bases stayed unmatched. CDR3 nucleotide sequence: TGCGCCAGCAGCAAAGGCGACAGGGGGCATGAAAAACTGTTTTTT. It codes for CASSKGDRGHEKLFF. Drawing the rest from reference TRBV5-1 and TRBJ1-4, the complete variable domain is KAGVTQTPRYLIKTRGQQVTLSCSPISGHRSVSWYQQTPGQGLQFLFEYFSETQRNKGNFPGRFSGRQFSNSRSEMNVSTLELGDSALYLCASSKGDRGHEKLFFGSGTQLSVL.

The gene calls are TRBV9 and TRBJ2-3; D gene uncertain. This CDR3 has 12 amino acids. Between the trimmed V and J ends, which lost 4 bases and 6 bases, there was a span of 9 bases. CDR1 and CDR2 (germline): SGDLS, YYNGEE. CDR3 loop: CASSLGWDTQYF. The CDR3 DNA sequence: TGTGCCAGCAGCCTGGGGTGGGATACGCAGTATTTT.

This CDR3 reads CASSGAGGEQFF. In DNA form, the CDR3 reads TGTGCCAGCAGCGGTGCGGGGGGTGAGCAGTTCTTC. V usage is TRBV7-9 and J usage is TRBJ2-1; 8 nucleotides match TRBD2. This CDR3 is built from 12 residues. V lost 5 bases to trimming and J lost 9 bases; unmatched junction nucleotides: 3. The germline CDR1 and CDR2 sequences are SEHNR and FQNEAQ (reference sequence). The complete variable domain, with remaining parts taken from reference TRBV7-9 and TRBJ2-1, reads DTGVSQNPRHKITKRGQNVTFRCDPISEHNRLYWYRQTLGQGPEFLTYFQNEAQLEKSRLLSDRFSAERPKGSFSTLEIQRTEQGDSAMYLCASSGAGGEQFFGPGTRLTVL.